One and the same sample provided the 4 T cell receptor beta chains below, sequenced in a study of CD8 T cells in Susac syndrome. An input of about 0.5 to 1 ug of RNA was subjected to reverse transcription using random hexamers. TCRdb re-called the immunoSEQ multiplex PCR reads with MiXCR, one entry per CDR3 protein. The repertoire holds around 150,000 distinct CDR3 sequences, with just under 95% as singletons. The specimen sequenced was CD4+ T cells from PBMCs. The receptors derive from a human donor in good health.

V is TRBV12-3 or TRBV12-4 and J is TRBJ2-3; TRBD2 agrees at 8 bases. After removal of 3 bases from V and 1 base from J, the junction contained 9 bases not matched to a gene. The CDR3 is 17 residues long. In DNA, the CDR3 is TGTGCCAGCAGTTTGGACGGGACTAGTTCTGGCACAGATACGCAGTATTTT. Its protein is CASSLDGTSSGTDTQYF.

The rearrangement joins TRBV24-1 to TRBJ1-5; D remains unclear. The CDR3 sequence is 9 residues long. Looked up from germline, CDR1 is KGHDR and CDR2 is SFDVKD. Trimming took 6 bases from V and 7 from J, leaving 0 bases between them. The CDR3 loop is CATSQPQHF. The DNA of the CDR3 is TGTGCCACCAGTCAGCCCCAGCATTTT.

The V gene is TRBV21-1, the J gene TRBJ1-2. TRBV21-1 is a listed pseudogene. CDR3 length: 14 amino acids. This chain's CDR3 is CASIRTARMDGYTF. The CDR3, as DNA: TGTGCCAGCATCCGGACGGCTCGAATGGATGGCTACACCTTC.

V is TRBV7-6 and J is TRBJ2-7, with 9 bases lining up with TRBD1. Germline V CDR1 and CDR2: SGHVS, FNYEAQ. The CDR3 runs to 15 residues. The trim removed 1 base at V and 3 bases at J, leaving 4 bases unmatched. CDR3 DNA: TGTGCCAGCAGCTTAGACGGGACAGGGATCTACGAGCAGTACTTC. Protein product: CASSLDGTGIYEQYF.